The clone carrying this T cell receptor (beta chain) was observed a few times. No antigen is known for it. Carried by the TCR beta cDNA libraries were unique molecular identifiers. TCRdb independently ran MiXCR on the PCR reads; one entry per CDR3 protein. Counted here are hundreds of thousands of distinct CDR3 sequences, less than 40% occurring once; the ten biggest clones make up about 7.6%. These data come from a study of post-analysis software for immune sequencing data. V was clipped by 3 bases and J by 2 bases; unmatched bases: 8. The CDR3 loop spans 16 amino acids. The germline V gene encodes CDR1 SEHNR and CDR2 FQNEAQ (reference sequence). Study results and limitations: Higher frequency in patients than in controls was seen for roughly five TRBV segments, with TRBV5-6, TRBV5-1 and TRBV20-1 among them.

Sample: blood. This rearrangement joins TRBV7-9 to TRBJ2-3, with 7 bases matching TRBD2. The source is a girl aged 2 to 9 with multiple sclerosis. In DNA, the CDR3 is TGTGCCAGCAGCTTTGGTACTAGCGCCTACACAGATACGCAGTATTTT. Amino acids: CASSFGTSAYTDTQYF.